The present entry profiles one TCR beta chain with its context. Antigen specificity is unknown. PCR used 60 Vbeta primers and 13 Jbeta primers. The authors' processing: Some 11 million of the 75 million to 95 million unique TCR beta chains counted in a later analysis were shared. Sequencing used immunoSEQ multiplex PCR; TCRdb keeps in-frame clones, though not all of them. V, J and clone size were drawn from that table, and D and trimming were deduced from the DNA. Counted here are about 100,000 clones, around three quarters occurring once; the ten biggest clones make up roughly 4.9%. This specimen comes from a study of cytomegalovirus exposure and HLA in healthy donors. Study results and caveats: Judged likely to be a sequencing artifact was a cluster of highly shared sequence variants. Three CMV-associated chains were confirmed in vitro to be specific for CMV antigens.

Regarding donors, all were healthy bone marrow donors. This CDR3 contains 17 residues. Germline V lookup: CDR1 SGHRS, CDR2 YFSETQ. The V gene lost 4 bases and the J gene lost 2 bases, with 22 bases spanning the gap. The receptor's source is a female donor in good health and CMV-seropositive. V and J are TRBV5-1 and TRBJ2-7, with D tentatively TRBD2 (6 bases). The sample taken for sequencing was PBMCs. CDR3 loop: CASSVLIGSQRAYEQYF. CDR3 DNA: TGCGCCAGCAGCGTGCTGATCGGGAGTCAGCGGGCCTACGAGCAGTACTTC.